This TCR beta chain came from a study of PD-L1 blockade in urothelial cancer. Germline CDR1 and CDR2: SGHKS and YYEKEE (reference sequence). The CDR3 has 18 residues. After removal of 5 bases from V and 9 bases from J, the junction contained 20 bases not matched to a gene. Some clones are missing from TCRdb's copy, which holds only in-frame ones; the method was immunoSEQ multiplex PCR. The sample shows about 16,000 clones, approximately 91% of them seen only once. The time point here: pretreatment peripheral blood. Sequencing was performed on PBMCs, taken around atezolizumab (anti-PD-L1) treatment. This chain joins TRBV5-5 and TRBJ1-6; 7 bases align to TRBD1. The sequence was collected from a man in his 70s with urothelial cancer. The CDR3 protein is CASSYPQTIQGGTSPLHF. CDR3 DNA sequence: TGTGCCAGCAGTTACCCACAAACGATTCAGGGGGGTACTTCACCCCTCCACTTT.